One and the same sample provided the 26 T cell receptor beta chains below, sequenced in a study of blood T cells in healthy people across ages. Then a second PCR, running roughly 6 to 11 cycles, was carried out with a sample-barcoded 5' primer and a J-beta primer mix. TCRdb itself ran the 5' RACE reads through MiXCR, one entry per CDR3 protein. In the table there are 1 million or so distinct CDR3 sequences, 45% of which are singletons. The sample consisted of blood. The source of these receptors is a woman aged 55-69 years in good health.

The J gene is TRBJ2-7, the V gene TRBV27; 10 nucleotides agree with TRBD2. V was clipped by 5 bases and J by 5 bases; unmatched bases: 12. Germline V CDR1 and CDR2: MNHEY, SMNVEV (reference sequence). This CDR3 is built from 16 residues. DNA of the CDR3: TGTGCCAGCAGTCCCGGGAGAGCGGGGGGGTTTAACGAGCAGTACTTC. It translates to CASSPGRAGGFNEQYF.

This clonotype was seen more than once but under ten times. V and J are TRBV20-1 and TRBJ2-5; either TRBD1 or TRBD2 may supply D (7 bases each). The last part of the DNA fits TRBJ2-7 better; the J call may be wrong. Looked up from germline, CDR1 is DFQATT and CDR2 is SNEGSKA (reference sequence). The CDR3 has 16 amino acids. The DNA of the CDR3 is TGCAGTGCTAGAGATCGTGCGGGGGACAGCTTATACGAGCAGTACTTC. Encoded protein: CSARDRAGDSLYEQYF.

This clonotype was recorded a few times. The gene calls are TRBV29-1 and TRBJ2-1; D uncertain. The V and J ends lost 8 bases and 2 bases respectively, with 10 bases between them. This CDR3 comprises 12 residues. In germline, CDR1 is SQVTM, CDR2 ANQGSEA. This chain's CDR3 is CSMYLTYNEQFF. Written as DNA, the CDR3 is TGCAGCATGTACCTAACCTACAATGAGCAGTTCTTC.

V usage is TRBV29-1 and J usage is TRBJ2-7; D call uncertain. From germline, CDR1 is SQVTM and CDR2 ANQGSEA. The CDR3 covers 13 residues. V lost 4 bases and J 8 bases, leaving 18 bases between the germline ends. The chain's CDR3 is CSVVKALKDKQYF. CDR3 in DNA: TGCAGCGTTGTCAAAGCGCTCAAGGATAAGCAGTACTTC.

The V and J genes are TRBV7-6 and TRBJ2-7; D is perhaps TRBD2 (6 bases). There are 16 residues in the CDR3. CDR1 is SGHVS and CDR2 is FNYEAQ in the germline V gene. V lost 1 base and J lost 6, with 19 bases in between. Here the CDR3 DNA reads TGTGCCAGCAGCTTAGACCCAGGAGGGTCTGTATCCGAGCAGTACTTC. This gives the protein CASSLDPGGSVSEQYF.

The rearrangement uses TRBV27 and TRBJ2-7; perhaps D is TRBD1 or TRBD2 (5 bases each). Germline-derived CDR1 and CDR2 are MNHEY and SMNVEV (reference sequence). The V end lost 5 bases, the J end lost 0 bases, and 14 bases lay between the germline ends. The CDR3 covers 15 residues. The CDR3 spells CASSRWDPSSYEQYF. The CDR3 DNA reads as TGTGCCAGCAGTCGATGGGACCCAAGCTCCTACGAGCAGTACTTC.

V and J are TRBV29-1 and TRBJ2-3, with D possibly being TRBD2 (5 bases). V was pared by 5 bases and J by 0 bases, with 12 bases between. CDR3 size: 14 residues. Germline CDR1 reads SQVTM; CDR2 reads ANQGSEA. As DNA, the CDR3 is TGCAGCGTTTTTGGACTTACTAGCACAGATACGCAGTATTTT. It encodes CSVFGLTSTDTQYF.

This clonotype was seen only a few times. This CDR3 reads CASSYGQGAAEQYF. CDR3 coding DNA: TGTGCCAGCAGTTACGGTCAGGGAGCAGCCGAGCAGTACTTC. This chain joins TRBV6-5 and TRBJ2-7; either TRBD1 or TRBD2 may fit D (5 bases each). The germline V and J ends were trimmed by 2 bases and 6 bases, with 14 bases remaining between them. The CDR3 loop spans 14 amino acids. CDR1 MNHEY and CDR2 SVGAGI come from the germline V gene.

The J gene is TRBJ2-1, the V gene TRBV5-1; D unresolved. The CDR3 totals 12 residues. Germline V lookup: CDR1 SGHRS, CDR2 YFSETQ. With 0 bases removed from V and 9 bases from J, the gap between germline ends came to 7 bases. This CDR3 is CASSLATGEQFF. The CDR3 coding sequence is TGCGCCAGCAGCTTGGCTACTGGTGAGCAGTTCTTC.

This sequence joins TRBV12-3 or TRBV12-4 and TRBJ2-1, with a possible D match to TRBD2 (5 bases). The germline V and J ends were trimmed by 2 bases and 9 bases, with 11 bases remaining between them. CDR3 length equals 13 residues. CDR3 in amino acids: CASSLTLRGEQFF. As DNA, the CDR3 is TGTGCCAGCAGTTTAACGCTCCGGGGTGAGCAGTTCTTC.

This clonotype was picked up a small number of times. This rearrangement joins TRBV24-1 to TRBJ2-7; D is possibly TRBD1 (6 bases). The CDR3 totals 15 residues. V was clipped by 2 bases and J by 0 bases, with 10 bases between them. The germline V gene has CDR1 KGHDR and CDR2 SFDVKD. The CDR3 loop is CATSDSQGASYEQYF. The DNA for the CDR3 is TGTGCCACCAGTGATTCACAGGGAGCCTCCTACGAGCAGTACTTC.

This clonotype showed up just a few times. This chain joins TRBV7-2 and TRBJ2-1; D gene uncertain. The V end lost 0 bases, the J end lost 8 bases, and 8 bases lay between the germline ends. The germline V gene encodes CDR1 SGHTA and CDR2 FQGNSA. This CDR3 contains 13 residues. CDR3 residues: CASSLAFWDEQFF. In nucleotides, the CDR3 is TGTGCCAGCAGCTTAGCTTTCTGGGATGAGCAGTTCTTC.

The chain links TRBV7-2 to TRBJ2-5, with a weak D call TRBD2 (6 bases). The V end lost 4 bases, the J end lost 5 bases, and 14 bases lay between the germline ends. Germline-derived CDR1 and CDR2 are SGHTA and FQGNSA. The CDR3 is 14 amino acids. Here the CDR3 DNA reads TGTGCCAGCAGCTCGGAGCTAGCGATCGAGACCCAGTACTTC. As protein: CASSSELAIETQYF.

This chain joins TRBV27 and TRBJ2-5, with D unresolved. The V gene lost 6 bases and the J gene lost 2 bases, with 13 bases spanning the gap. Germline V gives CDR1 MNHEY, CDR2 SMNVEV (reference sequence). This CDR3 is built from 14 residues. The CDR3 coding sequence is TGTGCCAGCAGCAAGACTCGGCTACAAGAGACCCAGTACTTC. This codes for CASSKTRLQETQYF.

This clonotype has just a few counts. This rearrangement joins TRBV20-1 to TRBJ2-7; TRBD1 agrees at 10 bases. The CDR3 runs 14 residues. Trimming removed 4 bases from V and 4 bases from J; junction bases left unmatched: 7. Germline V gene data show CDR1 as DFQATT and CDR2 as SNEGSKA (reference sequence). The CDR3 spells CSANAPDRGYEQYF. CDR3 coding DNA: TGCAGTGCTAACGCCCCGGACAGGGGGTACGAGCAGTACTTC.

This clonotype was counted between two and nine times. CDR3 nucleotide sequence: TGTGCCAGCAGCACGACTAGCGGGAGGGTATTCACCGGGGAGCTGTTTTTT. It codes for CASSTTSGRVFTGELFF. The rearrangement links TRBV9 to TRBJ2-2, with 14 positions matching TRBD2. The CDR3 extends over 17 amino acids. CDR1 and CDR2 from the germline V gene are SGDLS and YYNGEE. V was clipped by 4 bases and J by 4 bases; unmatched bases: 6.

The V call is TRBV20-1, the J call TRBJ1-5, with D unresolved. CDR1 is DFQATT, CDR2 SNEGSKA, per germline (reference sequence). V lost 5 bases to trimming and J lost 4 bases, with 9 bases between them. The CDR3 is made up of 12 amino acids. The DNA for the CDR3 is TGCAGTGCTGGAACGAGTAATCAGCCCCAGCATTTT. Translated, it gives CSAGTSNQPQHF.

V is TRBV5-1 and J is TRBJ2-1; D could derive from TRBD1 or TRBD2 (5 bases each). V dropped 6 bases and J dropped 13 bases, with 26 bases sitting between them. Germline V gives CDR1 SGHRS, CDR2 YFSETQ. The CDR3 spans 15 residues. This CDR3 is CASKGDAGQKETQFF. The CDR3 DNA follows: TGCGCCAGCAAAGGGGACGCAGGGCAGAAAGAGACCCAGTTCTTC.

CDR3 in amino acids: CASSHGGRETQYF. CDR3 in DNA: TGTGCCAGCAGCCATGGCGGGAGGGAGACCCAGTACTTC. The genes are TRBV3-1 and TRBJ2-5; 8 bases align to TRBD2. CDR3 length equals 13 residues. Unmatched junction bases numbered 2, after V lost 3 bases and J lost 5 bases. Germline V gene data show CDR1 as LGHDT and CDR2 as YNNKEL (reference sequence).

The chain has TRBV12-5 and TRBJ1-2, with a weak D call TRBD1 (6 bases). From germline, CDR1 is LGHNT and CDR2 FRNRAP. The V and J ends lost 6 bases and 1 base respectively, with 21 bases between them. The CDR3 is 17 amino acids. The chain's CDR3 is CASGFIPRDILNYGYTF. CDR3 nucleotide sequence: TGTGCTAGTGGGTTTATCCCACGGGACATTCTTAACTATGGCTACACCTTC.

The chain recombines TRBV9 with TRBJ1-6; D is undetermined. This CDR3 region has 12 residues. Trimming took 6 bases from V and 8 from J, leaving 9 bases between them. Germline V gene data show CDR1 as SGDLS and CDR2 as YYNGEE. CDR3 in amino acids: CASKGGDSPLHF. CDR3 in DNA: TGTGCCAGCAAGGGAGGTGATTCACCCCTCCACTTT.

The chain recombines TRBV12-3 or TRBV12-4 with TRBJ2-5; D is possibly TRBD1 (5 bases). V was trimmed by 6 bases and J by 11 bases, leaving 19 bases between them. CDR3 length: 13 amino acids. The CDR3 spells CASSTDSALGQYF. In nucleotides, the CDR3 is TGTGCCAGCAGCACCGACAGCGCCTTAGGGCAGTACTTC.

The V and J genes are TRBV10-2 and TRBJ2-1; the D gene is possibly TRBD1 (5 bases). Germline V gene sequence: CDR1 WSHSY, CDR2 SAAADI. The germline V and J ends were trimmed by 7 bases and 8 bases, with 15 bases remaining between them. There are 13 residues in the CDR3. CDR3 DNA: TGCGCCAGCAAAAAAAGGGGTAGCTATGAGCAGTTCTTC. Translating gives CASKKRGSYEQFF.

The V gene is TRBV30, the J gene TRBJ2-1, with D possibly matching TRBD1 (6 bases). V lost 2 bases and J 6 bases, leaving 11 bases between the germline ends. The CDR3 runs 13 residues. Germline V gene data show CDR1 as GTSNPN and CDR2 as SVGIG (reference sequence). The CDR3 region has the DNA TGTGCCTGGAGTACAGGGCTTGGCAATGAGCAGTTCTTC. Its protein product is CAWSTGLGNEQFF.

This clonotype showed up just a few times. The chain recombines TRBV9 with TRBJ2-7; 14 nucleotides align to TRBD2. Germline assignment: CDR1 SGDLS and CDR2 YYNGEE. V lost 0 bases, J lost 2 bases, and 7 bases stayed unmatched. CDR3 size: 18 residues. This CDR3 is CASSVGGLAGGLAYEQYF. In DNA, the CDR3 is TGTGCCAGCAGCGTAGGAGGACTAGCGGGAGGTTTAGCCTACGAGCAGTACTTC.

This clonotype has only a few counts. This chain joins TRBV27 and TRBJ1-1; D is unclear. The CDR3 is 15 amino acids. Germline CDR1 is MNHEY and CDR2 is SMNVEV (reference sequence). V was pared by 5 bases and J by 0 bases, with 13 bases between. CDR3 DNA sequence: TGTGCCAGCAGTCCACGGATGAGGGTGAACACTGAAGCTTTCTTT. This gives the protein CASSPRMRVNTEAFF.